One sample yielded the 31 T cell receptor beta chains listed below, sequenced in a study of control samples from healthy donors and cancer patients. Here immunoSEQ multiplex PCR was the method, and the copy in TCRdb shows in-frame clones only, minus some. Of approximately 99,000 clones in the sample, just under 85% were seen once. Sequencing was done on a sample of blood. The receptors derive from a man younger than 35 in good health.

The rearrangement links TRBV21-1 to TRBJ1-1. TRBV21-1 is a documented pseudogene. The CDR3 totals 16 residues. The CDR3 sequence is CASSKVVGRDYAEAFF. For the CDR3, the DNA is TGTGCCAGCAGCAAAGTGGTAGGGAGAGATTACGCTGAAGCTTTCTTT.

The chain uses TRBV9 and TRBJ2-2; D might be TRBD1 or TRBD2, each matching 5 bases. This CDR3 region has 16 residues. V lost 3 bases, J lost 4 bases, and 16 bases lay in between. Germline V gives CDR1 SGDLS, CDR2 YYNGEE. The CDR3 region has the DNA TGTGCCAGCAGCGGGCAAGAGGGGCAGCGCACCGGGGAGCTGTTTTTT. Translated, it gives CASSGQEGQRTGELFF.

This chain links TRBV6-1 with TRBJ2-3, with unresolved D. Germline V CDR1 and CDR2: MNHNS, SASEGT. V lost 3 bases to trimming and J lost 4 bases, with 14 bases between them. This CDR3 is 15 amino acids long. The CDR3: CASSENSPTPDTQYF. The CDR3 nucleotides read TGTGCCAGCAGTGAGAACTCCCCAACGCCAGATACGCAGTATTTT.

The chain uses TRBV29-1 and TRBJ2-2; D gene uncertain. The CDR3 length is 14 residues. Trimming removed 7 bases at V and 0 bases at J, with 12 bases between. Germline CDR1 SQVTM, CDR2 ANQGSEA. CDR3 DNA sequence: TGCAGCGCCCTGGGCCTCGCGAACACCGGGGAGCTGTTTTTT. This encodes CSALGLANTGELFF.

The chain couples TRBV10-3 to TRBJ2-7; a possible D gene is TRBD1 (6 bases). Germline V gene lookup returns CDR1 ENHRY and CDR2 SYGVKD. The CDR3 sequence is 13 residues long. Trimming removed 7 bases at V and 6 bases at J, with 16 bases between. The CDR3 bases are TGTGCCATCAAGTACAGGGAACAAGGCGAGCAGTACGTC. Protein sequence: CAIKYREQGEQYV.

V and J are TRBV5-1 and TRBJ1-1; perhaps TRBD1 as D (6 bases). Germline loops: CDR1 SGHRS, CDR2 YFSETQ. This CDR3 spans 15 amino acids. V was cut by 0 bases and J by 5 bases, with 14 bases left in between. The CDR3 bases are TGCGCCAGCAGCTTGGTTCCAGGGGAGAGGACTGAAGCTTTCTTT. Protein sequence: CASSLVPGERTEAFF. Full variable domain (remainder filled in from reference TRBV5-1 and TRBJ1-1): KAGVTQTPRYLIKTRGQQVTLSCSPISGHRSVSWYQQTPGQGLQFLFEYFSETQRNKGNFPGRFSGRQFSNSRSEMNVSTLELGDSALYLCASSLVPGERTEAFFGQGTRLTVV.

V gene TRBV27 combines with J gene TRBJ1-1; a weak D match, TRBD1 (5 bases). V lost 3 bases and J 5 bases, leaving 19 bases between the germline ends. Germline lookup yields CDR1 MNHEY and CDR2 SMNVEV (reference sequence). The CDR3 extends over 16 amino acids. CDR3 sequence: CASSFRPPGVGTEAFF. In DNA form, the CDR3 reads TGTGCCAGCAGTTTTCGGCCCCCGGGGGTAGGGACTGAAGCTTTCTTT.

J is TRBJ1-5 and V is TRBV2, with D possibly being TRBD1 (6 bases). Germline-derived CDR1 and CDR2 are SNHLY and FYNNEI. The V end lost 4 bases, the J end lost 7 bases, and 11 bases lay between the germline ends. The CDR3 is made up of 13 amino acids. CDR3: CASSGGLRQPQHF. DNA for the CDR3: TGTGCCAGCAGTGGGGGGCTGAGGCAGCCCCAGCATTTT.

The chain recombines TRBV29-1 with TRBJ1-2; D ambiguous. V lost 7 bases and J 8 bases, leaving 20 bases between the germline ends. CDR3 length: 13 amino acids. Germline-derived CDR1 and CDR2 are SQVTM and ANQGSEA. In nucleotides, the CDR3 is TGCAGCGCTTTGGTCGCGGAGGCCTTCGGCTACACCTTC. It specifies CSALVAEAFGYTF.

The chain joins TRBV6-6 to TRBJ1-1; unclear D gene. Trimming left V 8 bases short and J 1 base short, with 11 bases between. Germline V gene lookup returns CDR1 MNHNY and CDR2 SVGAGI (reference sequence). The CDR3 consists of 13 residues. As DNA, the CDR3 is TGTGCCAGCGGTTTTATCTGGAACACTGAAGCTTTCTTT. This translates into CASGFIWNTEAFF.

There are a few counts of this clone. This chain connects TRBV13 to TRBJ1-4; D is perhaps TRBD1 (6 bases). Looked up from germline, CDR1 is PRHDT and CDR2 is FYEKMQ (reference sequence). V shed 3 bases and J shed 5 bases, with 16 bases lying between them. The CDR3 covers 16 residues. In nucleotides, the CDR3 is TGTGCCAGCAGCTTGGGTTCGAGGCAGGGGAATGAAAAACTGTTTTTT. Its translation is CASSLGSRQGNEKLFF.

This chain's CDR3 is CASTPRRGYNEQFF. In nucleotides, the CDR3 is TGTGCCAGTACCCCACGGAGGGGCTACAATGAGCAGTTCTTC. The rearrangement uses TRBV19 and TRBJ2-1; D is perhaps TRBD2 (6 bases). This CDR3 is 14 amino acids long. Trimming removed 7 bases at V and 3 bases at J, with 13 bases between. Germline V gene sequence: CDR1 LNHDA, CDR2 SQIVND (reference sequence).

The chain joins TRBV6-6 to TRBJ1-4, with D maybe TRBD1 (6 bases). The germline V and J ends were trimmed by 2 bases and 5 bases, with 12 bases remaining between them. Germline V gene data show CDR1 as MNHNY and CDR2 as SVGAGI (reference sequence). The CDR3 sequence is 15 residues long. CDR3 nucleotides: TGTGCCAGCAGTTACCTGGGGGGCAGGAATGAAAAACTGTTTTTT. Its protein is CASSYLGGRNEKLFF.

This clone was observed a few times. This rearrangement joins TRBV27 to TRBJ1-6; D may be TRBD1 (5 bases). Per germline, CDR1 MNHEY and CDR2 SMNVEV (reference sequence). CDR3 length equals 15 residues. Trimming stripped 0 bases from V and 8 bases from J, with 11 bases between. CDR3 sequence: CASSLSITGDSPLHF. In DNA, the CDR3 is TGTGCCAGCAGTTTATCCATTACAGGAGATTCACCCCTCCACTTT.

CDR3 nucleotides: TGTGCCAGCAGCCAAGGGACAGGGGGCTCCGGGGAGCTGTTTTTT. Its translation is CASSQGTGGSGELFF. The V call is TRBV3-1 (or the pseudogene TRBV3-2), the J call TRBJ2-2; 11 bases fit TRBD1. Germline CDR1 LGHDT, CDR2 YNNKEL (reference sequence). Unmatched junction bases numbered 1, after V lost 1 base and J lost 6 bases. The CDR3 runs 15 residues.

This chain connects TRBV28 to TRBJ2-7; a possible D gene is TRBD1 (7 bases). This CDR3 is 15 amino acids long. V lost 3 bases and J lost 3, with 15 bases in between. Looked up from germline, CDR1 is MDHEN and CDR2 is SYDVKM. CDR3 region: CASSFQGGTLYEQYF. The CDR3 DNA follows: TGTGCCAGCAGTTTCCAGGGGGGCACACTCTACGAGCAGTACTTC.

The rearrangement links TRBV18 to TRBJ2-6, with TRBD1 matching over 9 bases. Looked up from germline, CDR1 is KGHSH and CDR2 is LQKENI. CDR3 length equals 18 residues. Trimming cost V 3 bases and J 1 base; bases outside gene matches: 7. The chain's CDR3 is CASSPVGTGSSGANVLTF. The CDR3 coding sequence is TGTGCCAGCTCACCGGTGGGGACAGGGTCTTCTGGGGCCAACGTCCTGACTTTC.

The chain carries TRBV4-1 and TRBJ1-5; D is ambiguous. Germline V CDR1 and CDR2: MGHRA, YSYEKL. The CDR3 has 16 residues. Trimming pared 1 base from V and 4 bases from J, leaving 14 bases between. The CDR3 loop reads CASSQGSLGVNQPQHF. In DNA form, the CDR3 reads TGCGCCAGCAGCCAAGGGAGCCTGGGAGTTAATCAGCCCCAGCATTTT.

This chain links TRBV30 with TRBJ2-7, with D possibly matching TRBD1 (6 bases). Trimming removed 3 bases from V and 2 bases from J, with 20 bases in between. Germline-derived CDR1 and CDR2 are GTSNPN and SVGIG (reference sequence). The CDR3 covers 16 residues. In DNA, the CDR3 is TGTGCCTGGAGCTATCCGGGACAAGGGCGCCCCTACGAGCAGTACGTC. Translated: CAWSYPGQGRPYEQYV.

The J gene is TRBJ2-1, the V gene TRBV4-3; weak D call: TRBD1 (6 bases). The CDR3 is made up of 15 amino acids. Germline CDR1 reads LGHNA; CDR2 reads YSLEER. V lost 1 base, J lost 6 bases, and 13 bases lay in between. The CDR3: CASSQARGSGNEQFF. The CDR3 DNA reads as TGCGCCAGCAGCCAAGCCAGGGGTTCGGGCAATGAGCAGTTCTTC.

The chain is built from TRBV6-2 or TRBV6-3 and TRBJ1-1, with D hard to call. Germline V gene data show CDR1 as MNHEY and CDR2 as SVGEGT. The CDR3 extends over 14 amino acids. Trimming stripped 0 bases from V and 0 bases from J, with 5 bases between. Written as DNA, the CDR3 is TGTGCCAGCAGTTACTCGACGGTGAACACTGAAGCTTTCTTT. Its protein product is CASSYSTVNTEAFF.

The rearrangement joins TRBV7-2 to TRBJ1-3; D remains ambiguous. CDR3 length: 16 amino acids. V lost 2 bases and J lost 2, with 13 bases in between. Germline CDR1 is SGHTA and CDR2 is FQGNSA. The CDR3 spells CASSLTARGTGNTIYF. CDR3 sequence (DNA): TGTGCCAGCAGCTTAACCGCCCGAGGGACTGGAAACACCATATATTTT.

The V call is TRBV25-1, the J call TRBJ2-2, with TRBD1 as a possible D gene (5 bases). Trimming shortened V by 3 bases and J by 3 bases, and 17 bases separated the two germline ends. The CDR3 is 17 residues long. The germline V gene encodes CDR1 MGHDK and CDR2 SYGVNS. The CDR3 nucleotides are TGTGCCAGCAGTGAGGCATCAGTGGGGCATTACACCGGGGAGCTGTTTTTT. Translating it yields CASSEASVGHYTGELFF.

The chain is built from TRBV6-2 or TRBV6-3 and TRBJ1-4; D not certain. Deletions cut 6 bases from V and 0 bases from J, with 11 bases between. This CDR3 has 15 amino acids. Germline lookup yields CDR1 MNHEY and CDR2 SVGEGT. CDR3 sequence (DNA): TGTGCCAGCAGCTTTGATCGAGCAACTAATGAAAAACTGTTTTTT. Its protein product is CASSFDRATNEKLFF.

This chain uses TRBV28 with TRBJ1-2, with D unclear. V was pared by 11 bases and J by 5 bases, with 21 bases between. The germline V gene has CDR1 MDHEN and CDR2 SYDVKM. The CDR3 sequence is 14 residues long. CDR3 sequence reads: CAGTPREGWYGYTF. The CDR3 coding sequence is TGTGCCGGCACCCCCCGGGAGGGATGGTATGGCTACACCTTC.

The chain combines TRBV5-4 with TRBJ1-2; a weak D match, TRBD1 (5 bases). Trimming removed 0 bases at V and 5 bases at J, with 14 bases between. The CDR3 has 15 amino acids. Germline loops: CDR1 SGHNT, CDR2 YYREEE (reference sequence). The CDR3 loop is CASSLGWGLEYGYTF. The CDR3 nucleotides read TGTGCCAGCAGCTTGGGATGGGGCTTGGAGTATGGCTACACCTTC.

The chain has TRBV11-2 and TRBJ2-5, with 10 bases aligning to TRBD1. The trim removed 3 bases at V and 3 bases at J, leaving 1 base unmatched. CDR3 length: 14 amino acids. Germline CDR1 reads SGHAT; CDR2 reads FQNNGV. The CDR3 sequence is CASSLGTGEETQYF. The DNA for the CDR3 is TGTGCCAGCAGCTTGGGGACAGGGGAAGAGACCCAGTACTTC.

This chain uses TRBV19 with TRBJ1-6; TRBD1 is a possible D gene (5 bases). The CDR3 has 15 residues. The ends were cut back, 3 bases at V and 7 bases at J, with 13 bases in the middle. Per the germline V gene, CDR1 is LNHDA and CDR2 is SQIVND (reference sequence). CDR3 coding DNA: TGTGCCAGTAGTATTGGGCGACAGATGAATTCACCCCTCCACTTT. Translation: CASSIGRQMNSPLHF. The full variable domain, completed using reference TRBV19 and TRBJ1-6, is DGGITQSPKYLFRKEGQNVTLSCEQNLNHDAMYWYRQDPGQGLRLIYYSQIVNDFQKGDIAEGYSVSREKKESFPLTVTSAQKNPTAFYLCASSIGRQMNSPLHFGNGTRLTVT.

The chain recombines TRBV4-1 with TRBJ1-1, with D tentatively TRBD1 (5 bases). V lost 0 bases and J 3 bases, leaving 14 bases between the germline ends. Germline V lookup: CDR1 MGHRA, CDR2 YSYEKL. This CDR3 is 16 amino acids long. CDR3 protein: CASSQEGDHWDTEAFF. For the CDR3, the DNA is TGCGCCAGCAGCCAAGAAGGGGACCACTGGGACACTGAAGCTTTCTTT.

This clone appeared a single time. The chain uses TRBV18 and TRBJ2-3; no definite D call. Germline values: CDR1 KGHSH, CDR2 LQKENI. V was trimmed by 0 bases and J by 2 bases, leaving 6 bases between them. This CDR3 has 14 amino acids. CDR3: CASSPPTTTDTQYF. The CDR3 region has the DNA TGTGCCAGCTCACCACCTACAACCACAGATACGCAGTATTTT. The variable domain in full, with the rest retrieved from reference TRBV18 and TRBJ2-3, is NAGVMQNPRHLVRRRGQEARLRCSPMKGHSHVYWYRQLPEEGLKFMVYLQKENIIDESGMPKERFSAEFPKEGPSILRIQQVVRGDSAAYFCASSPPTTTDTQYFGPGTRLTVL.

The genes are TRBV27 and TRBJ2-3, with 11 bases identical to TRBD1. CDR3 length: 17 residues. Per germline, CDR1 MNHEY and CDR2 SMNVEV (reference sequence). Trimming took 1 base from V and 3 from J; bases not matched to a gene: 6. The CDR3 DNA is TGTGCCAGCAGTTTATTGGGACAGGGGGTGATAACAGATACGCAGTATTTT. This sequence encodes CASSLLGQGVITDTQYF.